This paragraph covers one T cell receptor beta chain sequence. This CDR3 spans 17 amino acids. The J segment lost 0 bases and the V segment lost 5 bases, leaving 7 bases of the junction unmatched. The sample belongs to a study of T cells in Graves' hyperthyroidism and ophthalmopathy. What was amplified from RNA transcripts were TCR beta CDR3 regions. Researchers ran a first-round RT-PCR on the TCR CDR3 using the HTBI primer set. One entry per CDR3 protein, called by TCRdb with MiXCR from the multiplex PCR reads. Of more than 550,000 distinct CDR3 sequences in the sample, roughly 17% were seen once. The material sequenced was blood. This clonotype originated in a man aged 45-65 years with Graves' hyperthyroidism. The chain has TRBV12-3 or TRBV12-4 and TRBJ2-6, with 7 bases matching TRBD1. CDR3 residues: CASSPRQGSSGANVLTF. CDR3 nucleotides: TGTGCCAGCAGTCCCCGACAGGGTAGCTCTGGGGCCAACGTCCTGACTTTC.